This TCR beta chain is from a study of T cell changes during pregnancy in multiple sclerosis. The assay was immunoSEQ multiplex PCR, and TCRdb's table has in-frame clones only and misses some. The sample yields about 48,000 clones, 88% seen once. Specimen: CD4+ T cells from peripheral blood mononuclear cells, collected in the second trimester of pregnancy. The receptor's source is a female donor with multiple sclerosis, enrolled in a pregnancy study.

Here the CDR3 reads CASSRERAGVNEQFF. CDR3 coding DNA: TGTGCCAGCAGCCGAGAAAGAGCGGGAGTTAATGAGCAGTTCTTC. This chain uses TRBV6-4 with TRBJ2-1; 8 bases agree with TRBD2. The CDR3 is made up of 15 amino acids. Germline assignment: CDR1 MRHNA and CDR2 SNTAGT. Trimming cost V 6 bases and J 7 bases; bases outside gene matches: 11.